This TCR beta chain was found in a study of blood T cells in healthy people across ages. Looking at the study overall: About one barcoded TCR beta cDNA was captured per two T cells.

A second roughly 6 to 11 cycle PCR used barcoded and J-beta primers. One entry per CDR3 protein, called by TCRdb with MiXCR from the 5' RACE reads. The sample contains approximately 2,000,000 distinct CDR3 sequences, approximately 40% of which appear only once. Overall study results and limits: Samples with more naive T cells showed higher observed beta diversity.

Each sample yielded at least 6 million isolated PBMCs. Extraction of total RNA produced a minimum of 5 micrograms from each sample. Of note for this clonotype: Its antigen is still unknown.

The sequenced sample consisted of blood. This TCR was recovered from a human donor in good health.

Here the CDR3 reads CASSQDWSTTLLGETQYF. CDR3 coding DNA: TGTGCCAGCAGCCAAGATTGGTCGACTACCTTATTAGGAGAGACCCAGTACTTC. The V call is TRBV14, the J call TRBJ2-7, with D possibly TRBD2 on 5 matching bases. The J call may be mistaken, given a closer DNA end match to TRBJ2-5. This CDR3 region has 18 residues. Germline V lookup: CDR1 SGHDN, CDR2 FVKESK.